The present T cell receptor beta chain was sequenced within a study of T cell responses to AZD1222 COVID-19 vaccine. Study-wide results and caveats: Of the AZD1222 recipients, only five to seven were seropositive at baseline. Nearly half of spike-specific TCRs reportedly target unmutated variant regions. In all cases, repertoires were sampled only after the peak T cell response. Donors were chiefly white British, with a greater number of females, and clonal diversity was perhaps underestimated.

The CDR3 runs to 14 residues. Germline CDR1 MNHEY, CDR2 SMNVEV (reference sequence). V lost 6 bases, J lost 2 bases, and 13 bases lay in between. Using immunoSEQ multiplex PCR, the repertoire was profiled, and TCRdb retains in-frame clones only, with some absent. This table holds 150,000 to 200,000 clones, under 95% found once. Points on this clone: Antigen unknown.

This TCR was recovered from an adult who received the AZD1222 COVID-19 vaccine. The genes are TRBV27 and TRBJ1-1; D gene ambiguous. The material sequenced was peripheral blood, taken 28 days after the second AZD1222 dose. The CDR3, as DNA: TGTGCCAGCAGGGATTGGGAGGCCAACACTGAAGCTTTCTTT. Protein sequence: CASRDWEANTEAFF.